This TCR beta chain comes out of a study of shared clonotypes between healthy human individuals. Whole-study context: Aged between 18 and 49, the donors were two women and three men. Per donor, CD8 memory used one plate, CD8 naive used two, CD4 memory used three and CD4 naive used three. Broader study findings: Measured sharing among donors was expected to vary with sequencing depth.

Per germline, CDR1 LGHNA and CDR2 YSLEER. This CDR3 region has 15 residues. The table came from immunoSEQ multiplex PCR; TCRdb's copy has only in-frame clones and leaves some out. This sample has a few million clones; over 85% occur once, and the top ten carry under 0.15%. A CD45RA-negative memory subset and a CD45RA+ naive subset were separated from the CD4+ cells. A remark on this clone: The antigen is not known.

Material for sequencing was naive CD4+ T cells sorted from blood. The subset: CD45RA+ positively selected. The receptor comes from a man younger than 30 in good health. The chain has TRBV4-3 and TRBJ2-5; TRBD2 matches 10 bases. The assigned J gene may be wrong: the sequence end matches TRBJ2-7 better. CDR3 sequence reads: CASSQVGTSDYEQYF. CDR3 sequence (DNA): TGCGCCAGCAGCCAAGTGGGGACTAGCGACTACGAGCAGTACTTC.